This TCR beta chain stems from a study of blood T cell repertoires in COVID-19. Study as a whole: PBMCs, B-cell-depleted T cells, or T cells were the source of the cDNA or gDNA that made up the material.

Original processing notes: The authors estimated nucleated cell counts from reference gene primer amplification. The data were produced by immunoSEQ multiplex PCR, yet TCRdb's version contains in-frame clones alone and is incomplete. V, J and clone size are taken as reported in that table, and D and trimming were inferred from the DNA itself. This sample yields some 220,000 clones, of which approximately 86% are seen a single time; over 0.95% belongs to the top ten. V lost 0 bases, J lost 7 bases, and 5 bases stayed unmatched. Germline CDR1 is SGDLS and CDR2 is YYNGEE. The CDR3 is made up of 15 amino acids. Seattle enrolled patients during active infection and tracked them longitudinally.

This chain connects TRBV9 to TRBJ2-7, with 12 positions matching TRBD1. The sample consisted of peripheral blood. This TCR came from a woman aged 25 to 39 with COVID-19, enrolled during active disease. DNA of the CDR3: TGTGCCAGCAGCGTAGACGGGACAGGGGGCAGGGAGCAGTACTTC. This gives the protein CASSVDGTGGREQYF.